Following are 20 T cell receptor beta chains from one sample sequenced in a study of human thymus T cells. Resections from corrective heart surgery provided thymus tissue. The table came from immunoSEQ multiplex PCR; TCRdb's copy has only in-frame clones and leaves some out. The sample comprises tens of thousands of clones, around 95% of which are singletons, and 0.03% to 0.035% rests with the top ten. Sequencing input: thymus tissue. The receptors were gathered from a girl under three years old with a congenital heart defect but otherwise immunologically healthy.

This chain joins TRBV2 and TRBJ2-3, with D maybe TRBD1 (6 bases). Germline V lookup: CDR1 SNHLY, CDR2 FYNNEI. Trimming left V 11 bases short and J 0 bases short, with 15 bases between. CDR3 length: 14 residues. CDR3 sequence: CAVHAGTSTDTQYF. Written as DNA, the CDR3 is TGTGCCGTCCACGCAGGGACAAGCACAGATACGCAGTATTTT.

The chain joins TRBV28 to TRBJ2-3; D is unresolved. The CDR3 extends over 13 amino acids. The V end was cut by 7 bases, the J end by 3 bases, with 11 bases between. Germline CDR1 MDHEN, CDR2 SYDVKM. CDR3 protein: CASTWAVTDTQYF. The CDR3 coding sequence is TGTGCCAGCACTTGGGCAGTTACAGATACGCAGTATTTT.

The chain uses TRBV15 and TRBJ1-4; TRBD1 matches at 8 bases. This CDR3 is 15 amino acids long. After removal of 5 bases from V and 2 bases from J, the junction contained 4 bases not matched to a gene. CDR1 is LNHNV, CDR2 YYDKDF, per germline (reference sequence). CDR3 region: CATSVRGRTNEKLFF. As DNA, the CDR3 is TGTGCCACCAGCGTCAGGGGGCGGACTAATGAAAAACTGTTTTTT.

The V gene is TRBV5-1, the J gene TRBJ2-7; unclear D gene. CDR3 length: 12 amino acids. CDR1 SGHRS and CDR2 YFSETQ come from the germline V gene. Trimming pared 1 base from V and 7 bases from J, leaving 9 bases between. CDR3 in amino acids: CASSLRGREQYF. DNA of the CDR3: TGCGCCAGCAGCTTGCGCGGCCGGGAGCAGTACTTC. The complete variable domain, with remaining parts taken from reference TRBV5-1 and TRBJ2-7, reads KAGVTQTPRYLIKTRGQQVTLSCSPISGHRSVSWYQQTPGQGLQFLFEYFSETQRNKGNFPGRFSGRQFSNSRSEMNVSTLELGDSALYLCASSLRGREQYFGPGTRLTVT.

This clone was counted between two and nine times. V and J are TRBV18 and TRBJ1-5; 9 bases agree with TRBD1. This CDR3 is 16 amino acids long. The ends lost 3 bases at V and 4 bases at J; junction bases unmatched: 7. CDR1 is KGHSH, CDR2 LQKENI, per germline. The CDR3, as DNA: TGTGCCAGCTCACCCCGGGACAGGGATAGGAATCAGCCCCAGCATTTT. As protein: CASSPRDRDRNQPQHF.

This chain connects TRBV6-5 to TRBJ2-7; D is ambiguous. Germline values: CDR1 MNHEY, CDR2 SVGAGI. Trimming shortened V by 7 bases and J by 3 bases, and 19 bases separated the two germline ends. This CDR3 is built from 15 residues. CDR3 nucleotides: TGTGCCAGCACTCCAACGCCGCGCCGACGCTACGAGCAGTACTTC. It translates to CASTPTPRRRYEQYF.

For the CDR3, the DNA is TGTGCCAACGGAGATTCAGGGGCTCCCTTCTACGAGCAGTACTTC. Translated: CANGDSGAPFYEQYF. V gene TRBV2 combines with J gene TRBJ2-7; D is possibly TRBD1 (6 bases). Trimming shortened V by 10 bases and J by 3 bases, and 22 bases separated the two germline ends. Germline V gene lookup returns CDR1 SNHLY and CDR2 FYNNEI. CDR3 length equals 15 residues.

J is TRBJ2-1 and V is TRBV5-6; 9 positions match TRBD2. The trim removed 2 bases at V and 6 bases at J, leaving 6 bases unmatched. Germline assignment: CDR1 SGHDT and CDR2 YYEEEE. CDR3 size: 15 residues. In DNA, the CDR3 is TGTGCCAGCAGCTTTAGCGGGAGAAGTTCCAATGAGCAGTTCTTC. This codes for CASSFSGRSSNEQFF. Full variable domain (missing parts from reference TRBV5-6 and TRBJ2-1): DAGVTQSPTHLIKTRGQQVTLRCSPKSGHDTVSWYQQALGQGPQFIFQYYEEEERQRGNFPDRFSGHQFPNYSSELNVNALLLGDSALYLCASSFSGRSSNEQFFGPGTRLTVL.

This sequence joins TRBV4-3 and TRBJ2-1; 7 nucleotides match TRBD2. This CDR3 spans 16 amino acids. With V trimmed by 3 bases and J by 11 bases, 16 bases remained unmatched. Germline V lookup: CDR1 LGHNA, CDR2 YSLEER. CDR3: CASSQFPTSPSDKQFF. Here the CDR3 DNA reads TGCGCCAGCAGCCAGTTCCCGACTAGCCCAAGCGACAAGCAGTTCTTC.

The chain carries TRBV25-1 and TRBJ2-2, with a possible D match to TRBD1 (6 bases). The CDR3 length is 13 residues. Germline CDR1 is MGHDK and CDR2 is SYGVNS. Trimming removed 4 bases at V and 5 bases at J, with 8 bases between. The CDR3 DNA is TGTGCCAGCAGTGGGGGGCTAACCGGGGAGCTGTTTTTT. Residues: CASSGGLTGELFF.

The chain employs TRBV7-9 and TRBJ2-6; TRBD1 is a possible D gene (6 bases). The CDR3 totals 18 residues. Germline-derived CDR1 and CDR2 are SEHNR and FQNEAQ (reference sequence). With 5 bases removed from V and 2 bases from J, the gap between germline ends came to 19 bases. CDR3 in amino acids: CASSRGHLLAPGANVLTF. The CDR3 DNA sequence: TGTGCCAGCAGCAGGGGACACCTCCTAGCCCCTGGGGCCAACGTCCTGACTTTC.

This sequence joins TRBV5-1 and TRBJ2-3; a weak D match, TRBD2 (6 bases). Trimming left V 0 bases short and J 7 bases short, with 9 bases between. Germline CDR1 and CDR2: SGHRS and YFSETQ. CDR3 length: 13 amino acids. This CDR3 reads CASSLAGGNTQYF. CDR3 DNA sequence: TGCGCCAGCAGCTTGGCCGGGGGAAATACGCAGTATTTT. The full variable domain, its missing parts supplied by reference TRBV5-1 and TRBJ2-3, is KAGVTQTPRYLIKTRGQQVTLSCSPISGHRSVSWYQQTPGQGLQFLFEYFSETQRNKGNFPGRFSGRQFSNSRSEMNVSTLELGDSALYLCASSLAGGNTQYFGPGTRLTVL.

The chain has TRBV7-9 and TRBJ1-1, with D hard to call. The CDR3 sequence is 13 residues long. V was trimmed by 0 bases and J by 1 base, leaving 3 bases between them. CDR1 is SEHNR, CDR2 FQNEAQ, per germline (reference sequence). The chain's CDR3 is CASSLAQNTEAFF. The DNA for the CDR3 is TGTGCCAGCAGCTTAGCACAGAACACTGAAGCTTTCTTT.

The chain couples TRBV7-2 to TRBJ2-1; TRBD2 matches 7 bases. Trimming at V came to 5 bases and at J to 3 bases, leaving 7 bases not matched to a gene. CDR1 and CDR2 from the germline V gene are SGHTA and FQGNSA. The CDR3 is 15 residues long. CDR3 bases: TGTGCCAGCAGCACCCTAGCGGACCTCTACAATGAGCAGTTCTTC. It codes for CASSTLADLYNEQFF.

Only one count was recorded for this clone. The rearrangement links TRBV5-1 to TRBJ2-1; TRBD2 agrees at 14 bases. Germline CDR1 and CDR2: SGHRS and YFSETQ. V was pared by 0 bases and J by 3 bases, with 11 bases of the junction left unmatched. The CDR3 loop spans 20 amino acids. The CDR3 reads CASSLGGQDGTSGSYNEQFF. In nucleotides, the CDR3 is TGCGCCAGCAGCTTGGGGGGACAGGATGGGACTAGCGGGAGCTACAATGAGCAGTTCTTC.

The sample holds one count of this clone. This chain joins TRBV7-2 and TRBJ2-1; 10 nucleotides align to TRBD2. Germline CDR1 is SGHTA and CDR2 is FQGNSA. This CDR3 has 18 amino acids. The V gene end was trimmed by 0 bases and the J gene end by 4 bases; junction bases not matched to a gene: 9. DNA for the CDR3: TGTGCCAGCAGCTTAGCTCCTAGCGGGAGAGGGGGTTACAATGAGCAGTTCTTC. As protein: CASSLAPSGRGGYNEQFF.

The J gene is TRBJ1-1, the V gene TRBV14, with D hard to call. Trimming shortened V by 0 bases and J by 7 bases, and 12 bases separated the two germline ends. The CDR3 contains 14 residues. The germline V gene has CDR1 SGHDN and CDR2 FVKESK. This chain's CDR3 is CASSQESGKGEAFF. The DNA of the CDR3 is TGTGCCAGCAGCCAAGAAAGCGGGAAAGGTGAAGCTTTCTTT.

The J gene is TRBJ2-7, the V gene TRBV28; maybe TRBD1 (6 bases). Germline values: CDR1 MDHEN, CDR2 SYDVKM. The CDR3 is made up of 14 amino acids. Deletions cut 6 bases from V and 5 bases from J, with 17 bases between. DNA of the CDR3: TGTGCCAGCAGCATCTGGGGGCTAGCCGACGAGCAGTACTTC. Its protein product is CASSIWGLADEQYF.

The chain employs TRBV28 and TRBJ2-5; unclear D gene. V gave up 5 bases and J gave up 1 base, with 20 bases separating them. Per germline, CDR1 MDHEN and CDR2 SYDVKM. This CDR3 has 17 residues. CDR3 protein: CASSPPRADMGQETQYF. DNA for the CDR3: TGTGCCAGCAGTCCACCCCGGGCAGATATGGGCCAAGAGACCCAGTACTTC.

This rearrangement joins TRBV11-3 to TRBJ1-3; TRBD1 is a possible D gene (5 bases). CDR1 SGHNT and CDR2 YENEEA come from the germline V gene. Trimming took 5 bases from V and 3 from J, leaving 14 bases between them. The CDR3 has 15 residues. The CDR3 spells CASSPGRDFGNTIYF. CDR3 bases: TGTGCCAGCAGCCCGGGACGGGACTTTGGAAACACCATATATTTT.